Below, 25 T cell receptor beta chains from the same sample are listed, as sequenced in a study of blood T cell repertoires in COVID-19. Sequencing used immunoSEQ multiplex PCR; TCRdb keeps in-frame clones, though not all of them. The profile covers about 670,000 clones, with 70% to 90% appearing a single time and under 0.3% taken by the ten largest. Sequencing input: peripheral blood. All receptors come from a woman younger than 35 with acute or convalescent COVID-19.

The chain combines TRBV24-1 with TRBJ1-1, with D possibly being TRBD1 (5 bases). There are 12 residues in the CDR3. CDR1 is KGHDR and CDR2 is SFDVKD in the germline V gene. The V end lost 4 bases, the J end lost 14 bases, and 16 bases lay between the germline ends. The CDR3 coding sequence is TGTGCCACCAGTGAGCAGTGGCAGGGATTCTTCTTT. Protein: CATSEQWQGFFF.

The CDR3 nucleotides are TGCGCCAGCAGCTTTTCAGGGTTCACGAACACTGAAGCTTTCTTT. Protein sequence: CASSFSGFTNTEAFF. V and J are TRBV5-1 and TRBJ1-1; D perhaps matches TRBD1 (5 bases). The CDR3 covers 15 residues. Germline V gives CDR1 SGHRS, CDR2 YFSETQ. V lost 2 bases and J lost 1, with 12 bases in between.

The chain employs TRBV7-8 and TRBJ1-1; 7 positions agree with TRBD1. V trimming: 2 bases; J trimming: 7 bases; junction bases outside the gene matches: 19. CDR1 is SGHVS, CDR2 FQNEAQ, per germline. The CDR3 runs 18 residues. CDR3 region: CASSLRRQAGTVLFEAFF. Written as DNA, the CDR3 is TGTGCCAGCAGCTTACGTCGACAAGCCGGGACAGTTTTATTTGAAGCTTTCTTT.

This clone was seen more than once but under ten times. The chain recombines TRBV21-1 with TRBJ1-2; the DNA was not compared with TRBD1, the D call given in the table. TRBV21-1 is an annotated pseudogene. The CDR3 is 13 residues long. The CDR3 loop reads CASSRGGSYGYTF. CDR3 DNA: TGTGCCAGCAGCAGAGGGGGCAGCTATGGCTACACCTTC.

V usage is TRBV2 and J usage is TRBJ1-1; TRBD1 matches 7 bases. The CDR3 covers 13 residues. Germline V gives CDR1 SNHLY, CDR2 FYNNEI. V was clipped by 8 bases and J by 0 bases; unmatched bases: 3. The CDR3 here is CASSTGMNTEAFF. The CDR3 bases are TGTGCCAGCTCGACAGGGATGAACACTGAAGCTTTCTTT.

This clone was counted only a few times. The CDR3 DNA reads as TGTGCCAGCAGCACCGCGATGAACACTGAAGCTTTCTTT. Protein product: CASSTAMNTEAFF. V usage is TRBV27 and J usage is TRBJ1-1; D is unresolved. This CDR3 region has 13 residues. The germline V and J ends were trimmed by 6 bases and 0 bases, with 8 bases remaining between them. CDR1 is MNHEY and CDR2 is SMNVEV in the germline V gene (reference sequence).

The chain recombines TRBV6-5 with TRBJ1-2; 9 bases fit TRBD1. V was clipped by 4 bases and J by 8 bases; unmatched bases: 5. This CDR3 is built from 13 residues. CDR1 is MNHEY, CDR2 SVGAGI, per germline. CDR3 loop: CASSWDREVGYTF. DNA of the CDR3: TGTGCCAGCAGTTGGGACAGGGAAGTGGGCTACACCTTC.

The rearrangement joins TRBV19 to TRBJ1-1; D possibly corresponds to TRBD1 (6 bases). The CDR3 has 15 amino acids. The V end was cut by 6 bases, the J end by 1 base, with 15 bases between. CDR1 and CDR2 from the germline V gene are LNHDA and SQIVND (reference sequence). The CDR3 DNA reads TGTGCCAGTAGGCTGTTTCAGGGGAAGAACACTGAAGCTTTCTTT. This encodes CASRLFQGKNTEAFF.

The chain joins TRBV13 to TRBJ1-5; 7 nucleotides line up with TRBD1. CDR3 size: 14 residues. Germline V CDR1 and CDR2: PRHDT, FYEKMQ (reference sequence). V dropped 5 bases and J dropped 6; count of bases not matched to a gene: 7. CDR3 DNA: TGTGCCAGCAGCACCGGGACAGCGGGTCAGCCCCAGCATTTT. This gives the protein CASSTGTAGQPQHF.

This chain links TRBV6-2 or TRBV6-3 with TRBJ2-1; possible D gene TRBD2, 6 bases. CDR3 size: 11 residues. V lost 3 bases and J 10 bases, leaving 7 bases between the germline ends. Looked up from germline, CDR1 is MNHEY and CDR2 is SVGEGT. The CDR3 DNA reads as TGTGCCAGCAGTTATGGGGGGGAGCAGTTCTTC. Its translation is CASSYGGEQFF.

This clone has just one count. V usage is TRBV6-2 or TRBV6-3 and J usage is TRBJ1-6, with TRBD1 matching 10 bases. With 5 bases clipped from V and 6 bases from J, the junction kept 4 bases outside the gene matches. CDR3 length: 15 residues. CDR1 is MNHEY, CDR2 SVGEGT, per germline. Here the CDR3 reads CASSTRTGGNSPLHF. DNA of the CDR3: TGTGCCAGCAGTACCCGGACAGGGGGTAATTCACCCCTCCACTTT.

This clone showed up just once. This chain connects TRBV5-1 to TRBJ1-1, with a weak D call TRBD1 (5 bases). Germline V gene sequence: CDR1 SGHRS, CDR2 YFSETQ. The ends were cut back, 4 bases at V and 1 base at J, with 8 bases in the middle. The CDR3 sequence is 13 residues long. CDR3 DNA: TGCGCCAGCAGCGAGACAGCGAACACTGAAGCTTTCTTT. This encodes CASSETANTEAFF.

The CDR3 DNA reads as TGTGCCAGCAGCCAAGCCTGGAACACTGAAGCTTTCTTT. Its protein is CASSQAWNTEAFF. This sequence joins TRBV3-1 (or the pseudogene TRBV3-2) and TRBJ1-1, with D uncertain. The CDR3 covers 13 residues. V lost 1 base, J lost 1 base, and 4 bases lay in between. Germline CDR1 reads LGHDT; CDR2 reads YNNKEL (reference sequence).

This chain joins TRBV6-6 and TRBJ1-2; the match to TRBD1 covers 10 bases. The CDR3 sequence is 16 residues long. Germline loops: CDR1 MNHNY, CDR2 SVGAGI (reference sequence). V lost 10 bases, J lost 4 bases, and 15 bases stayed unmatched. The CDR3 DNA is TGTGCCACTTTAGGGGGGACAGGGGCTATCCCCTATGGCTACACCTTC. Protein product: CATLGGTGAIPYGYTF.

The rearrangement links TRBV4-3 to TRBJ2-1; TRBD2 is a possible D gene (5 bases). Trimming took 0 bases from V and 6 from J, leaving 12 bases between them. The CDR3 consists of 15 residues. CDR1 is LGHNA and CDR2 is YSLEER in the germline V gene. The CDR3 loop is CASSQELRRPNEQFF. The CDR3 DNA sequence: TGCGCCAGCAGCCAAGAATTACGGAGGCCCAATGAGCAGTTCTTC.

This clone showed up just once. The CDR3 DNA reads as TGTGCCAGCAGCTCAAAACAGGGAAGTCCCTATGGCTACACCTTC. Translating it yields CASSSKQGSPYGYTF. The chain joins TRBV7-9 to TRBJ1-2, with a possible D match to TRBD1 (6 bases). Trimming shortened V by 4 bases and J by 4 bases, and 16 bases separated the two germline ends. CDR3 length: 15 residues. CDR1 and CDR2 (germline): SEHNR, FQNEAQ (reference sequence).

This clone came up a few times. The CDR3 sequence is CASAPTINRGHPYEQYF. The CDR3 region has the DNA TGTGCCAGCGCGCCAACCATAAACCGGGGACACCCCTACGAGCAGTACTTC. The V gene is TRBV19, the J gene TRBJ2-7; tentatively, D is TRBD1 (6 bases). The germline gives CDR1 LNHDA, CDR2 SQIVND (reference sequence). The V end was cut by 9 bases, the J end by 2 bases, with 26 bases between. This CDR3 has 17 amino acids.

V and J are TRBV11-2 and TRBJ1-2; TRBD1 might be the D (6 bases). The V gene lost 6 bases and the J gene lost 2 bases, with 10 bases spanning the gap. CDR3 size: 13 residues. Looked up from germline, CDR1 is SGHAT and CDR2 is FQNNGV. In DNA form, the CDR3 reads TGTGCCAGCAGACCGACAGGAAACTATGGCTACACCTTC. Protein: CASRPTGNYGYTF.

V and J are TRBV12-3 or TRBV12-4 and TRBJ2-3; D might be TRBD2 (5 bases). V lost 8 bases, J lost 14 bases, and 23 bases lay in between. This CDR3 comprises 13 residues. The CDR3 spells CASLRDPIPTAYF. The CDR3 nucleotides read TGTGCCAGCCTACGGGATCCCATCCCCACAGCGTATTTT.

The chain joins TRBV5-5 to TRBJ2-1; 10 bases line up with TRBD2. CDR1 SGHKS and CDR2 YYEKEE come from the germline V gene (reference sequence). J gave up 2 bases and V 8 bases, and 4 bases lay outside the gene matches. This CDR3 spans 14 amino acids. CDR3 protein: CASTGTSAYNEQFF. DNA of the CDR3: TGTGCCAGTACCGGGACTAGCGCCTACAATGAGCAGTTCTTC.

The chain uses TRBV4-1 and TRBJ2-1; TRBD2 matches 10 bases. This CDR3 contains 15 residues. Germline CDR1 MGHRA, CDR2 YSYEKL. V lost 1 base, J lost 6 bases, and 3 bases stayed unmatched. Here the CDR3 DNA reads TGCGCCAGCAGCCAAGCGGGACTAGCGCCCAATGAGCAGTTCTTC. Translated, it gives CASSQAGLAPNEQFF.

The V gene is TRBV6-5, the J gene TRBJ2-1; 7 nucleotides align to TRBD2. The CDR3 is 12 amino acids. J lost 10 bases, V lost 5 bases, and 5 bases had no gene match. Germline V gene lookup returns CDR1 MNHEY and CDR2 SVGAGI. The chain's CDR3 is CASSKPGLEQFF. The CDR3 nucleotides are TGTGCCAGCAGTAAGCCGGGACTAGAGCAGTTCTTC.

This chain uses TRBV27 with TRBJ1-5, with D perhaps matching TRBD1 (5 bases). Germline V gives CDR1 MNHEY, CDR2 SMNVEV (reference sequence). Trimming removed 3 bases from V and 0 bases from J, with 6 bases in between. There are 14 residues in the CDR3. The DNA for the CDR3 is TGTGCCAGCAGTTTCGGACATAGCAATCAGCCCCAGCATTTT. This translates into CASSFGHSNQPQHF.

CDR3 DNA: TGTGCCAGCACCGGAGCGGGTGTGAGGGGCGGTTCGCACGAGCAGTACTTC. It yields the protein CASTGAGVRGGSHEQYF. J is TRBJ2-7 and V is TRBV25-1; TRBD2 is a possible D gene (6 bases). The germline V and J ends were trimmed by 7 bases and 5 bases, with 27 bases remaining between them. The CDR3 spans 17 residues. Germline CDR1 and CDR2: MGHDK and SYGVNS.

This clone occurred once. CDR3 nucleotides: TGTGCCAGCAGCTTAGCACCTAGCGGGGTTATGTACGAGCAGTACTTC. Translating gives CASSLAPSGVMYEQYF. The V gene is TRBV7-2, the J gene TRBJ2-7; 9 bases agree with TRBD2. Trimming cost V 0 bases and J 4 bases; bases outside gene matches: 7. Germline CDR1 SGHTA, CDR2 FQGNSA. The CDR3 has 16 amino acids.